A single TCR beta chain is shown here with its context. Its target is unknown. This sample was taken from a study of cytomegalovirus exposure and HLA in healthy donors. Broader study findings: A later analysis found common viral pathogens apparently linked to several of the most significant clusters. Analysis was carried out at a later point, and it linked a missense DCLRE1C variant to TCR beta V- and J-gene trimming.

Germline V gives CDR1 LNHDA, CDR2 SQIVND (reference sequence). V gave up 8 bases and J gave up 1 base, with 15 bases separating them. The CDR3 length is 16 residues. PCR involved 60 Vbeta and 13 Jbeta primers. Assay: immunoSEQ multiplex PCR; the TCRdb copy retains only in-frame clones and omits some. The table shows roughly 180,000 clones, with 84% occurring only once. The origin of this receptor is a girl between 5 and 17 years old in good health and CMV-seropositive. Specimen: PBMCs. J is TRBJ2-6 and V is TRBV19; D is possibly TRBD1 (5 bases). CDR3 nucleotides: TGTGCCAGTGTGGCAGGGCACTTATCTGGGGCCAACGTCCTGACTTTC. This gives the protein CASVAGHLSGANVLTF. The full variable domain, rest sourced from reference TRBV19 and TRBJ2-6, is DGGITQSPKYLFRKEGQNVTLSCEQNLNHDAMYWYRQDPGQGLRLIYYSQIVNDFQKGDIAEGYSVSREKKESFPLTVTSAQKNPTAFYLCASVAGHLSGANVLTFGAGSRLTVL.